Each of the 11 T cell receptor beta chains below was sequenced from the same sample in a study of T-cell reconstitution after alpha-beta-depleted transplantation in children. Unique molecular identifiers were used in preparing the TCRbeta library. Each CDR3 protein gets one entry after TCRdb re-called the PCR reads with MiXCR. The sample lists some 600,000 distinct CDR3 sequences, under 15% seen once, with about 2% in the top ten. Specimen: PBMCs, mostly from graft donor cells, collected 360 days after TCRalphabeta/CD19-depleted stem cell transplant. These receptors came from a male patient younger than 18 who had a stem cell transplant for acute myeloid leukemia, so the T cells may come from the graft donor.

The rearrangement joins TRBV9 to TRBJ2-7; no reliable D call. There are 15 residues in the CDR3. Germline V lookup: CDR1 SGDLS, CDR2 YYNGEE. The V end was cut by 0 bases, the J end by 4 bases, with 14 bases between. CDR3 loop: CASSVATVPTYEQYF. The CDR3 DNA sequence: TGTGCCAGCAGCGTAGCTACGGTGCCAACGTACGAGCAGTACTTC.

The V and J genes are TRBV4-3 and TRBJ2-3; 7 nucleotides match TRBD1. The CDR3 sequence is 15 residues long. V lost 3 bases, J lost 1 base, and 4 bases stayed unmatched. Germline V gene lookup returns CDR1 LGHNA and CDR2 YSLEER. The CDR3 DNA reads TGCGCCAGCAGCCATGACGGACAGGGCACAGATACGCAGTATTTT. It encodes CASSHDGQGTDTQYF.

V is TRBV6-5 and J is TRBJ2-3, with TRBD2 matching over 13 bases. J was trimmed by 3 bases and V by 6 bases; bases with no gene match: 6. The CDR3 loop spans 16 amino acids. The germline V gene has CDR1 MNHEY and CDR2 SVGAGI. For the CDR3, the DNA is TGTGCCAGCAGGTATTGGACTAGCGGGAGAACAGATACGCAGTATTTT. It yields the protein CASRYWTSGRTDTQYF.

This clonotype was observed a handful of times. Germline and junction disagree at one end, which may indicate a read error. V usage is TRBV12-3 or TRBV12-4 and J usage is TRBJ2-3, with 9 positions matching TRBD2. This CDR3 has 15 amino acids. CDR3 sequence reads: CASSVAGVPADTQYF. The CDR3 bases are TGTGCCAGCAGTGTAGCGGGAGTACCCGCAGATACGCAGTATTTT.

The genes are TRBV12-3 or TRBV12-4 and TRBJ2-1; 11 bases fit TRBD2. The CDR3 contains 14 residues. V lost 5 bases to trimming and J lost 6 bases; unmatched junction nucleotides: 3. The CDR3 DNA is TGTGCCAGCAGTCGACTAGCGGGGCCCAATGAGCAGTTCTTC. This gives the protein CASSRLAGPNEQFF.

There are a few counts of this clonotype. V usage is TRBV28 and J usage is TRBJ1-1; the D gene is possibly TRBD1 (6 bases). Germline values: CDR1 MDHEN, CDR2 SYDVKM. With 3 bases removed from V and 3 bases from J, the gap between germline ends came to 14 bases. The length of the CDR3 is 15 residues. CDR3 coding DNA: TGTGCCAGCAGTTTGCCGGGGGCTGAGGACACTGAAGCTTTCTTT. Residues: CASSLPGAEDTEAFF.

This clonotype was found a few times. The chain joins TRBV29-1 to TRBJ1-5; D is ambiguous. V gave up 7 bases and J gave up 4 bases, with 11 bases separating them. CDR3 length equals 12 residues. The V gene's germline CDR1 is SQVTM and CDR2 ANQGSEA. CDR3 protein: CSAADRNQPQHF. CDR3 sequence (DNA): TGCAGCGCCGCTGACCGTAATCAGCCCCAGCATTTT.

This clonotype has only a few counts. Here the CDR3 DNA reads TGCAGTGCTAGACCCTGGACCAATTCACCCCTCCACTTT. It translates to CSARPWTNSPLHF. The genes are TRBV20-1 and TRBJ1-6; the D is unclear. The CDR3 totals 13 residues. Germline values: CDR1 DFQATT, CDR2 SNEGSKA (reference sequence). V was clipped by 2 bases and J by 7 bases, with 9 bases between them.

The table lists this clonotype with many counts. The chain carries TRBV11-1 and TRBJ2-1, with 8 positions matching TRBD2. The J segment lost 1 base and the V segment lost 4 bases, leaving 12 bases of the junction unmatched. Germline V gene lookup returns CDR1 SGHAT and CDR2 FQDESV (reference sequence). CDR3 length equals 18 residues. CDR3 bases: TGTGCCAGCAGCTATGAACTTAGCGGGATGGTATCCTACAATGAGCAGTTCTTC. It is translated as CASSYELSGMVSYNEQFF.

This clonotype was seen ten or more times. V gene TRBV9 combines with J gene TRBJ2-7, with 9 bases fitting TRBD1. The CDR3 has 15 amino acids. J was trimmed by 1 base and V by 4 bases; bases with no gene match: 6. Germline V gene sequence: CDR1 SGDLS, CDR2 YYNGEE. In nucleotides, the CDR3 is TGTGCCAGCAGCCCTGGACAGGGGTTTTCCTACGAGCAGTACTTC. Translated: CASSPGQGFSYEQYF.

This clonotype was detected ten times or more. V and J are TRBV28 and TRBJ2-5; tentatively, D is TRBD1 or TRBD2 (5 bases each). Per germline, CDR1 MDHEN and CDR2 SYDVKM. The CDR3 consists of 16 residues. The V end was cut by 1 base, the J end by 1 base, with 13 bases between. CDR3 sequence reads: CASSLFTTGTQETQYF. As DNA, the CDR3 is TGTGCCAGCAGTTTATTTACGACCGGGACCCAAGAGACCCAGTACTTC.